The 19 T cell receptor beta chains below were found in one sample sequenced in a study of tumor-infiltrating lymphocytes in localized non-small cell lung cancer. The data were produced by immunoSEQ multiplex PCR, yet TCRdb's version contains in-frame clones alone and is incomplete. The top ten clones hold around 8.8% of a sample with under 8,500 clones, 74% of them seen once. The sequenced material came from uninvolved lung tissue not adjacent to the tumor. The receptors here all came from a human donor with non-small cell lung cancer.

The rearrangement links TRBV5-4 to TRBJ1-1, with a tentative D call TRBD1 (5 bases). V was shortened by 5 bases and J by 1 base, with 9 bases between the two germline ends. Germline loops: CDR1 SGHNT, CDR2 YYREEE (reference sequence). This CDR3 spans 13 amino acids. The CDR3 loop reads CASRRDGNTEAFF. The CDR3 DNA is TGTGCCAGCAGGCGGGACGGGAACACTGAAGCTTTCTTT.

The genes are TRBV28 and TRBJ1-2; 8 bases match TRBD1. The V segment lost 4 bases and the J segment 6 bases; nucleotides outside the gene matches: 4. Per germline, CDR1 MDHEN and CDR2 SYDVKM. The CDR3 extends over 13 amino acids. The CDR3 region has the DNA TGTGCCAGCAGTTCGACAGGGGAGGATGGCTACACCTTC. Translating gives CASSSTGEDGYTF.

The V gene is TRBV20-1, the J gene TRBJ1-1; D is possibly TRBD1 (5 bases). The CDR3 runs to 11 residues. V was clipped by 5 bases and J by 9 bases, with 13 bases between them. CDR1 is DFQATT and CDR2 is SNEGSKA in the germline V gene (reference sequence). As DNA, the CDR3 is TGCAGTGCTGGTCAGGGTGTAAAAGCTTTCTTT. It encodes CSAGQGVKAFF.

This chain links TRBV30 with TRBJ1-4; no clear D. The germline CDR1 and CDR2 sequences are GTSNPN and SVGIG (reference sequence). Trimming pared 1 base from V and 8 bases from J, leaving 17 bases between. The CDR3 spans 15 residues. The CDR3 region has the DNA TGTGCCTGGAGTGGACGGGGAGGGCAATCCGAAAAACTGTTTTTT. It translates to CAWSGRGGQSEKLFF.

The chain couples TRBV7-2 to TRBJ2-1; 14 bases map to TRBD2. Losses at the gene ends were 4 bases for V and 4 bases for J; bases not matched to a gene: 3. Germline CDR1 SGHTA, CDR2 FQGNSA. The CDR3 extends over 16 amino acids. CDR3 sequence (DNA): TGTGCCAGCAGCTCGGGGACTAGCGGGAGATACAATGAGCAGTTCTTC. Its protein product is CASSSGTSGRYNEQFF.

This rearrangement joins TRBV11-2 to TRBJ1-2; D not resolved. The V end was cut by 7 bases, the J end by 2 bases, with 17 bases between. The CDR3 runs to 15 residues. The V gene's germline CDR1 is SGHAT and CDR2 FQNNGV. CDR3 protein: CASTQNPGSNYGYTF. As DNA, the CDR3 is TGTGCCAGCACCCAGAATCCAGGATCAAACTATGGCTACACCTTC.

This clone was detected once. J is TRBJ1-5 and V is TRBV6-5; D remains ambiguous. This CDR3 region has 15 residues. V shed 6 bases and J shed 4 bases, with 16 bases lying between them. In germline, CDR1 is MNHEY, CDR2 SVGAGI. The CDR3, as DNA: TGTGCCAGCAGACCGACGTGGCCGGGAAATCAGCCCCAGCATTTT. This sequence encodes CASRPTWPGNQPQHF.

This sequence joins TRBV28 and TRBJ2-1; no reliable D call. This CDR3 region has 12 residues. V was pared by 5 bases and J by 11 bases, with 13 bases between. The germline V gene has CDR1 MDHEN and CDR2 SYDVKM. The CDR3 bases are TGTGCCAGCAGTCCCCCGTTGGTAAAGCAGTTCTTC. Translated, it gives CASSPPLVKQFF.

The chain joins TRBV5-1 to TRBJ2-3; 7 bases fit TRBD1. The CDR3 runs to 16 residues. Germline V gives CDR1 SGHRS, CDR2 YFSETQ. V gave up 5 bases and J gave up 0 bases; unmatched junction bases: 9. Here the CDR3 reads CASSTGTALSTDTQYF. The CDR3 region has the DNA TGCGCCAGCAGTACCGGGACAGCCTTAAGCACAGATACGCAGTATTTT.

The genes are TRBV7-3 and TRBJ1-1; D may be TRBD1 (5 bases). The CDR3 is 13 residues long. The germline CDR1 and CDR2 sequences are SGHTA and FQGTGA. V lost 6 bases and J lost 1, with 9 bases in between. Here the CDR3 DNA reads TGTGCCAGCAGTTGGACAACGAACACTGAAGCTTTCTTT. It is translated as CASSWTTNTEAFF.

The chain employs TRBV7-8 and TRBJ2-1; 14 bases match TRBD2. After removal of 0 bases from V and 7 bases from J, the junction contained 8 bases not matched to a gene. From germline, CDR1 is SGHVS and CDR2 FQNEAQ. This CDR3 is built from 18 residues. CDR3 sequence: CASSLASGTSGRGNEQFF. CDR3 sequence (DNA): TGTGCCAGCAGCTTAGCTTCAGGGACTAGCGGGAGAGGAAATGAGCAGTTCTTC.

The V gene is TRBV7-2, the J gene TRBJ2-7; D call uncertain. The ends were cut back, 5 bases at V and 5 bases at J, with 19 bases in the middle. There are 15 residues in the CDR3. Germline CDR1 is SGHTA and CDR2 is FQGNSA. CDR3 sequence (DNA): TGTGCCAGCAGCCCGCGAGGCTTGTTGATGAACGAGCAGTACTTC. Amino acid sequence: CASSPRGLLMNEQYF.

This rearrangement joins TRBV20-1 to TRBJ2-5; D is undetermined. This CDR3 region has 11 residues. The V gene lost 3 bases and the J gene lost 5 bases, with 7 bases spanning the gap. Germline V gives CDR1 DFQATT, CDR2 SNEGSKA (reference sequence). The CDR3 spells CSASRSETQYF. CDR3 sequence (DNA): TGCAGTGCTAGTAGAAGCGAGACCCAGTACTTC.

V and J are TRBV5-5 and TRBJ1-4; perhaps TRBD1 as D (5 bases). Germline-derived CDR1 and CDR2 are SGHKS and YYEKEE (reference sequence). V was clipped by 3 bases and J by 12 bases, with 18 bases between them. There are 14 residues in the CDR3. The CDR3 reads CASSSGARQAELFF. The CDR3, as DNA: TGTGCCAGCAGCTCCGGGGCAAGGCAAGCAGAACTGTTTTTT.

The rearrangement joins TRBV5-6 to TRBJ2-5, with D perhaps assigned TRBD1 or TRBD2 (5 bases each). The CDR3 consists of 16 residues. Between the trimmed V and J ends, which lost 4 bases and 4 bases, there was a span of 20 bases. Germline values: CDR1 SGHDT, CDR2 YYEEEE. This CDR3 reads CASSLRTRQFAETQYF. The CDR3 coding sequence is TGTGCCAGCAGCCTTCGAACTAGACAGTTCGCAGAGACCCAGTACTTC.

This chain uses TRBV7-2 with TRBJ2-3; 10 nucleotides align to TRBD2. The CDR3 has 17 residues. The V and J ends lost 0 bases and 5 bases, in that order; junction bases with no gene match: 8. Per the germline V gene, CDR1 is SGHTA and CDR2 is FQGNSA. The CDR3 region has the DNA TGTGCCAGCAGCTTAGCGGCTAGCGGGAGTGGTAGAGATACGCAGTATTTT. It specifies CASSLAASGSGRDTQYF.

In nucleotides, the CDR3 is TGTGCCAGCAGCGTAGCTGAGGTGGGGCACTGGGGCTACACCTTC. This encodes CASSVAEVGHWGYTF. The chain couples TRBV9 to TRBJ1-2; D possibly corresponds to TRBD1 (5 bases). Trimming pared 0 bases from V and 8 bases from J, leaving 17 bases between. This CDR3 contains 15 residues. The germline V gene has CDR1 SGDLS and CDR2 YYNGEE. The full variable domain, with the rest looked up from reference TRBV9 and TRBJ1-2, is DSGVTQTPKHLITATGQRVTLRCSPRSGDLSVYWYQQSLDQGLQFLIQYYNGEERAKGNILERFSAQQFPDLHSELNLSSLELGDSALYFCASSVAEVGHWGYTFGSGTRLTVV.

V usage is TRBV27 and J usage is TRBJ2-5, with 8 nucleotides matching TRBD2. The germline CDR1 and CDR2 sequences are MNHEY and SMNVEV (reference sequence). J gave up 1 base and V 0 bases, and 7 bases lay outside the gene matches. The CDR3 extends over 17 amino acids. CDR3 in amino acids: CASSLSSLLAAQETQYF. The CDR3 nucleotides are TGTGCCAGCAGTTTATCGAGTTTACTAGCGGCCCAAGAGACCCAGTACTTC.

This clone showed up just a few times. This sequence joins TRBV6-6 and TRBJ2-7; the D gene could be TRBD1 or TRBD2 (5 bases each). Looked up from germline, CDR1 is MNHNY and CDR2 is SVGAGI (reference sequence). This CDR3 comprises 14 residues. The V gene lost 2 bases and the J gene lost 4 bases, with 12 bases spanning the gap. This CDR3 reads CASSYTGPPYEQYF. CDR3 in DNA: TGTGCCAGCAGTTACACGGGACCACCATACGAGCAGTACTTC.